The TCR beta chain described here comes from a study of control samples from healthy donors and cancer patients. The CDR3 spans 13 residues. In germline, CDR1 is DFQATT, CDR2 SNEGSKA (reference sequence). The junction had 5 bases not matched to a gene; V was cut back by 3 bases and J by 5 bases. Produced via immunoSEQ multiplex PCR; TCRdb's table is partial and in-frame only. Of about 410,000 clones in the sample, 90% were seen once. This TCR derives from a man aged 40-50 years with head and neck cancer. The gene calls are TRBV20-1 and TRBJ2-3, with 7 nucleotides matching TRBD1. Sample: PBMCs. Here the CDR3 reads CSASLQGLDTQYF. CDR3 sequence (DNA): TGCAGTGCTAGTCTACAGGGGTTAGATACGCAGTATTTT.